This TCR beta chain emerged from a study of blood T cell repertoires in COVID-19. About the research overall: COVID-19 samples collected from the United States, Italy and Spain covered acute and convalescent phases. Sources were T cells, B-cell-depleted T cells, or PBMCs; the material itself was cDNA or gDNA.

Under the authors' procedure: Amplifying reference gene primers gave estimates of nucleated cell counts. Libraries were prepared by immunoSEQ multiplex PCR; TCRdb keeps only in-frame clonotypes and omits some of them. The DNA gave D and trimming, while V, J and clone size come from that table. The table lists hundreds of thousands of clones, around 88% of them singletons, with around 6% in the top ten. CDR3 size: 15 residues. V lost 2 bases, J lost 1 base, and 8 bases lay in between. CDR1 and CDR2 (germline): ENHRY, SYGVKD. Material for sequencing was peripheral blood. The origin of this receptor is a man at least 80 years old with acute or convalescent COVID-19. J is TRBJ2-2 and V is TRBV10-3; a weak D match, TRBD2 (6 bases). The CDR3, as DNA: TGTGCCATCAGTGAGCCGGGAGAGAACACCGGGGAGCTGTTTTTT. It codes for CAISEPGENTGELFF.